The 23 T cell receptor beta chains below all came from one sample that was sequenced in a study of identical twins. TCRdb reprocessed the 5' RACE reads with MiXCR, giving one entry per CDR3 protein. The sample includes some 1,600,000 distinct CDR3 sequences, about 32% of them seen just once. Sample: cord blood. The receptors shown here come from a newborn girl in good health.

This clonotype occurred a few times. The chain couples TRBV20-1 to TRBJ2-7; a weak D match, TRBD2 (6 bases). The CDR3 runs 12 residues. Germline V gene lookup returns CDR1 DFQATT and CDR2 SNEGSKA (reference sequence). V lost 2 bases, J lost 4 bases, and 9 bases lay in between. Written as DNA, the CDR3 is TGCAGTGCTAGACCCCGGGAGTACGAGCAGTACTTC. It yields the protein CSARPREYEQYF.

This clonotype was observed a few times. CDR3 region: CASSYRRWRIHGYTF. The DNA for the CDR3 is TGTGCCAGCAGTTACCGCCGGTGGAGGATTCATGGCTACACCTTC. The chain carries TRBV6-6 and TRBJ1-2; D call uncertain. Germline CDR1 reads MNHNY; CDR2 reads SVGAGI (reference sequence). V was cut by 2 bases and J by 6 bases, with 16 bases left in between. The CDR3 contains 15 residues.

This chain links TRBV18 with TRBJ2-7; maybe TRBD2 (6 bases). CDR3 size: 15 residues. V was cut by 5 bases and J by 2 bases, with 16 bases left in between. CDR1 is KGHSH, CDR2 LQKENI, per germline. The CDR3 protein is CASSASAGSPYEQYF. DNA for the CDR3: TGTGCCAGCTCAGCATCAGCGGGTAGTCCCTACGAGCAGTACTTC.

This clonotype occurred a few times. The J gene is TRBJ1-5, the V gene TRBV6-5; 11 bases match TRBD1. V gave up 2 bases and J gave up 3 bases; unmatched junction bases: 6. CDR1 is MNHEY, CDR2 SVGAGI, per germline. The CDR3 consists of 17 residues. The CDR3 DNA reads as TGTGCCAGCAGTTACCCCGGGACAGGGGGGTACAATCAGCCCCAGCATTTT. Amino acid sequence: CASSYPGTGGYNQPQHF.

The chain is built from TRBV20-1 and TRBJ2-3, with TRBD2 matching over 13 bases. CDR3 size: 14 residues. With 6 bases clipped from V and 6 bases from J, the junction kept 6 bases outside the gene matches. Germline V gene lookup returns CDR1 DFQATT and CDR2 SNEGSKA (reference sequence). CDR3 region: CSAGLAGAGDTQYF. The CDR3, as DNA: TGCAGTGCCGGACTAGCGGGGGCGGGGGATACGCAGTATTTT.

A few counts support this clonotype. The chain combines TRBV5-1 with TRBJ2-7, with D unclear. Trimming cost V 4 bases and J 3 bases, with 11 bases left between them. CDR3 length equals 13 residues. CDR1 is SGHRS, CDR2 YFSETQ, per germline. The CDR3 bases are TGCGCCAGCAGCCCCTACTCAGACTACGAGCAGTACTTC. This gives the protein CASSPYSDYEQYF.

In this sample, this clonotype turned up a few times. The genes are TRBV27 and TRBJ1-1; D possibly corresponds to TRBD1 (6 bases). The CDR3 is 14 amino acids. V lost 5 bases, J lost 6 bases, and 16 bases lay in between. Per the germline V gene, CDR1 is MNHEY and CDR2 is SMNVEV (reference sequence). The CDR3 nucleotides read TGTGCCAGCAGTGGGGGGGCCCTCGGGCCTGAAGCTTTCTTT. Translated, it gives CASSGGALGPEAFF.

The CDR3 DNA follows: TGTGCCAGCAGCCAAGAAGCAGGTGACGCTGAAGCTTTCTTT. Its translation: CASSQEAGDAEAFF. The V and J genes are TRBV3-1 and TRBJ1-1; no reliable D call. Per the germline V gene, CDR1 is LGHDT and CDR2 is YNNKEL (reference sequence). CDR3 length: 14 amino acids. Trimming removed 0 bases from V and 6 bases from J, with 11 bases in between. The full variable domain, rest sourced from reference TRBV3-1 and TRBJ1-1, is DTAVSQTPKYLVTQMGNDKSIKCEQNLGHDTMYWYKQDSKKFLKIMFSYNNKELIINETVPNRFSPKSPDKAHLNLHINSLELGDSAVYFCASSQEAGDAEAFFGQGTRLTVV.

V usage is TRBV28 and J usage is TRBJ2-3; TRBD1 matches 11 bases. CDR3 length: 15 residues. Germline CDR1 and CDR2: MDHEN and SYDVKM. V dropped 3 bases and J dropped 4; count of bases not matched to a gene: 3. CDR3 DNA sequence: TGTGCCAGCAGTTTTGCGGGACAGGGGGCAGATACGCAGTATTTT. As protein: CASSFAGQGADTQYF. Filled out from reference TRBV28 and TRBJ2-3, the complete variable domain reads DVKVTQSSRYLVKRTGEKVFLECVQDMDHENMFWYRQDPGLGLRLIYFSYDVKMKEKGDIPEGYSVSREKKERFSLILESASTNQTSMYLCASSFAGQGADTQYFGPGTRLTVL.

At least ten counts were recorded for this clonotype. The rearrangement joins TRBV27 to TRBJ2-5, with D perhaps TRBD2 (5 bases). Trimming cost V 3 bases and J 1 base, with 12 bases left between them. Germline V gene sequence: CDR1 MNHEY, CDR2 SMNVEV (reference sequence). The CDR3 totals 15 residues. In nucleotides, the CDR3 is TGTGCCAGCAGTTTGGGCCTAGCTTCCCAAGAGACCCAGTACTTC. It specifies CASSLGLASQETQYF.

Only a few counts were recorded for this clonotype. This chain connects TRBV28 to TRBJ2-1; TRBD2 agrees at 10 bases. Trimming removed 7 bases from V and 9 bases from J; junction bases left unmatched: 9. The germline CDR1 and CDR2 sequences are MDHEN and SYDVKM. This CDR3 has 14 amino acids. This chain's CDR3 is CASTARLAGGEQFF. The CDR3 DNA reads TGTGCCAGCACCGCACGACTAGCGGGTGGTGAGCAGTTCTTC.

This clonotype was seen repeatedly, ten times or more. The chain carries TRBV20-1 and TRBJ2-7, with 7 positions matching TRBD2. The CDR3 covers 15 residues. Germline V gene data show CDR1 as DFQATT and CDR2 as SNEGSKA (reference sequence). V gave up 0 bases and J gave up 3 bases; unmatched junction bases: 8. The CDR3 loop reads CSARDRAGLFYEQYF. CDR3 DNA sequence: TGCAGTGCTAGAGATCGAGCGGGACTCTTCTACGAGCAGTACTTC.

This clonotype was recorded a few times. The chain links TRBV15 to TRBJ2-5; D unclear. From germline, CDR1 is LNHNV and CDR2 YYDKDF (reference sequence). The CDR3 loop spans 11 amino acids. V gave up 8 bases and J gave up 5 bases, with 9 bases separating them. The CDR3 DNA reads TGTGCCACCCGGATGTGGGAGACCCAGTACTTC. Encoded protein: CATRMWETQYF.

This clonotype has a handful of counts. The chain uses TRBV20-1 and TRBJ1-6, with 7 bases fitting TRBD1. Trimming removed 3 bases from V and 6 bases from J; junction bases left unmatched: 5. Germline lookup yields CDR1 DFQATT and CDR2 SNEGSKA (reference sequence). The CDR3 totals 14 residues. The DNA of the CDR3 is TGCAGTGCTAGGGGGAACAGGGGTAATTCACCCCTCCACTTT. Its protein product is CSARGNRGNSPLHF.

Remarks on this clonotype: The junction departs from germline at one end; a sequencing error may be responsible. This rearrangement joins TRBV7-7 to TRBJ2-7; D ambiguous. With the DNA end fitting TRBJ2-5 better, the J assignment may be wrong. The CDR3 is made up of 14 amino acids. The germline V gene has CDR1 SSHAT and CDR2 FNYEAQ (reference sequence). CDR3 nucleotide sequence: TGTGCCTGCAGCTTAGAGCATGGTGTGGGGACCCAGTACTTC. Its translation is CACSLEHGVGTQYF.

This CDR3 is CASSESPQTDNYGYTF. The DNA for the CDR3 is TGTGCCAGCAGTGAATCCCCTCAGACAGACAACTATGGCTACACCTTC. This rearrangement joins TRBV6-1 to TRBJ1-2, with D possibly matching TRBD1 (5 bases). Trimming stripped 2 bases from V and 2 bases from J, with 15 bases between. Germline lookup yields CDR1 MNHNS and CDR2 SASEGT. The CDR3 sequence is 16 residues long.

The V gene is TRBV19, the J gene TRBJ2-7, with 11 bases fitting TRBD2. The better agreement between TRBJ2-4 and the DNA end casts doubt on the J call. The germline V gene encodes CDR1 LNHDA and CDR2 SQIVND (reference sequence). The CDR3 spans 13 residues. The DNA of the CDR3 is TGTGCCAGTATGACTAGCGGGGCCGTCATTCAGTACTTC. Translation gives CASMTSGAVIQYF.

This clonotype came up a few times. As DNA, the CDR3 is TGTGCCAGCAGCCAATTCGCAGGGAAAGGGGATGGCTACACCTTC. Its protein is CASSQFAGKGDGYTF. The genes are TRBV3-1 and TRBJ1-2, with D possibly TRBD1 on 5 matching bases. V lost 2 bases to trimming and J lost 6 bases, with 16 bases between them. CDR3 length equals 15 residues. Germline V CDR1 and CDR2: LGHDT, YNNKEL (reference sequence).

The chain carries TRBV29-1 and TRBJ1-5, with D tentatively TRBD1 (5 bases). The V gene lost 6 bases and the J gene lost 2 bases, with 11 bases spanning the gap. The CDR3 is 13 amino acids. Germline V gene lookup returns CDR1 SQVTM and CDR2 ANQGSEA. DNA for the CDR3: TGCAGCGTCCCCAGGGTGGGCAATCAGCCCCAGCATTTT. It specifies CSVPRVGNQPQHF.

This clonotype was recorded many times. V gene TRBV27 combines with J gene TRBJ1-2; D unclear. CDR3 length: 16 residues. Germline V lookup: CDR1 MNHEY, CDR2 SMNVEV (reference sequence). Trimming pared 4 bases from V and 1 base from J, leaving 16 bases between. This chain's CDR3 is CASSSLPGFFNYGYTF. The CDR3 DNA reads TGTGCCAGCAGTTCCCTCCCGGGATTTTTTAACTATGGCTACACCTTC.

This clonotype was recorded a few times. This chain joins TRBV6-5 and TRBJ2-1; D is ambiguous. Germline V gene data show CDR1 as MNHEY and CDR2 as SVGAGI. Trimming removed 8 bases from V and 5 bases from J, with 7 bases in between. This CDR3 is built from 11 residues. CDR3 nucleotide sequence: TGTGCCAGCGGCGTGGACAATGAGCAGTTCTTC. Protein product: CASGVDNEQFF.

This rearrangement joins TRBV20-1 to TRBJ2-1; 8 bases line up with TRBD2. The CDR3 consists of 15 residues. CDR1 is DFQATT, CDR2 SNEGSKA, per germline (reference sequence). V was pared by 6 bases and J by 2 bases, with 9 bases of the junction left unmatched. The CDR3 DNA reads as TGCAGTGCGACCCCGACTAGCGATGCCTACAATGAGCAGTTCTTC. Translated, it gives CSATPTSDAYNEQFF.

The chain uses TRBV7-6 and TRBJ1-1, with 7 bases aligning to TRBD1. The CDR3 has 17 residues. Trimming cost V 1 base and J 5 bases; bases outside gene matches: 13. Germline CDR1 is SGHVS and CDR2 is FNYEAQ. The CDR3 loop is CASSLVLPGGKKTEAFF. The DNA for the CDR3 is TGTGCCAGCAGCTTAGTGCTGCCAGGGGGGAAAAAAACTGAAGCTTTCTTT.